This T cell receptor (beta chain) derives from a study of blood T cell repertoires in COVID-19. Across the whole study: Samples taken during acute and convalescent COVID-19 were collected in the United States, Italy and Spain. In each case, the material was cDNA or gDNA derived from T cells, B-cell-depleted T cells, or PBMCs.

Germline-derived CDR1 and CDR2 are LGHNA and YNFKEQ. Trimming removed 4 bases from V and 5 bases from J; junction bases left unmatched: 5. CDR3 length equals 14 residues. As processed by the authors: Quantification of nucleated cells was approximated via reference gene primer amplification. Sequencing used immunoSEQ multiplex PCR; TCRdb keeps in-frame clones, though not all of them. V, J and clone size were drawn from that table, and D and trimming were deduced from the DNA. The sample includes some 270,000 clones, around 90% of them seen just once. The clonotype was recovered from a man aged 50-59 years with acute or convalescent COVID-19. The specimen sequenced was peripheral blood. J is TRBJ2-7 and V is TRBV4-2; 10 nucleotides agree with TRBD1. Here the CDR3 reads CASSLPGQGNEQYF. The CDR3 bases are TGTGCCAGCAGCCTTCCGGGACAGGGGAACGAGCAGTACTTC.